The 2 T cell receptor beta chains below come from one sample, sequenced in a study of shared clonotypes between healthy human individuals. Here immunoSEQ multiplex PCR was the method, and the copy in TCRdb shows in-frame clones only, minus some. The profile shows approximately 2,200,000 clones, approximately 94% of them singletons. Naive CD8 cells comprised CD45RO-negative, CCR7-positively selected cells, excluding terminally differentiated effector memory CD45RA+ cells. Sequenced: naive CD8+ T cells from PBMCs. These receptors all stem from a young man in good health. Some clones in this sample may be carry-over from other donors' samples.

The chain is built from TRBV7-9 and TRBJ1-1; TRBD1 agrees at 8 bases. This CDR3 comprises 15 residues. Trimming removed 3 bases from V and 5 bases from J; junction bases left unmatched: 8. The germline CDR1 and CDR2 sequences are SEHNR and FQNEAQ (reference sequence). The CDR3: CASSFDRGRSTEAFF. In nucleotides, the CDR3 is TGTGCCAGCAGCTTCGACAGGGGACGGAGTACTGAAGCTTTCTTT.

This clone was found a few times. The chain uses TRBV28 and TRBJ2-1, with 8 bases that match TRBD2. After removal of 7 bases from V and 7 bases from J, the junction contained 6 bases not matched to a gene. Germline V gene lookup returns CDR1 MDHEN and CDR2 SYDVKM. The CDR3 covers 13 residues. This CDR3 is CASNWAGGNEQFF. CDR3 in DNA: TGTGCCAGCAATTGGGCGGGGGGAAATGAGCAGTTCTTC.